This TCR beta chain appears in the sequencing data of a study of post-analysis software for immune sequencing data. Overall study: Relapsing-remitting, secondary progressive and progressive-relapsing forms of multiple sclerosis all featured among disease courses.

General study results and limits: Compared with controls, patients had more of about five TRBV segments, including TRBV5-6, TRBV5-1 and TRBV20-1. Those samples that were prepared in the same batch co-clustered strongly by F measure.

The CDR3 is 14 residues long. Germline V gives CDR1 LGHDT, CDR2 YNNKEL (reference sequence). Unique-molecular-identifier-tagged TCR beta cDNA libraries were used. TCRdb reprocessed the PCR reads with MiXCR, giving one entry per CDR3 protein. The sample consists of 800,000 to 950,000 distinct CDR3 sequences, about 50% of them appearing once. A remark on this clonotype: What it recognizes is unknown.

This clonotype was obtained from a girl under 18 with multiple sclerosis. The chain recombines TRBV3-1 with TRBJ2-4; D remains unclear. The DNA end is more similar to TRBJ2-7, so the J call may be wrong. The source material was blood. In DNA form, the CDR3 reads TGTGCCAGCAGCCAAGATCATGGCTACTACGAGCAGTACTTC. Its protein is CASSQDHGYYEQYF.